This TCR beta chain emerged from a study of blood T cell repertoires in COVID-19. About the research overall: COVID-19 samples from acute and convalescent phases originated in the United States, Italy and Spain.

Germline V CDR1 and CDR2: LGHDT, YNNKEL (reference sequence). The V end lost 2 bases, the J end lost 4 bases, and 18 bases lay between the germline ends. The CDR3 consists of 16 residues. Profiling relied on immunoSEQ multiplex PCR, and the TCRdb table lists in-frame clones only, not all of them. The table includes some 200,000 clones, roughly 84% detected once. Material for sequencing was peripheral blood. This chain joins TRBV3-1 (or the pseudogene TRBV3-2) and TRBJ2-7, with D possibly matching TRBD2 (5 bases). This clonotype was sampled from a human donor in a cohort sampled during active COVID-19. This CDR3 reads CASSQPPGSGSYEQYF. CDR3 in DNA: TGTGCCAGCAGCCAACCTCCGGGGTCAGGTTCTTACGAGCAGTACTTC.